The next 15 T cell receptor beta chains were all read from a single sample in a study of blood T cell repertoires in COVID-19. TCRdb's copy holds only in-frame clones and misses some; the assay was immunoSEQ multiplex PCR. The data contain roughly 250,000 clones, around nine tenths of them seen just once; the ten biggest clones take up around 2.2%. Sample: peripheral blood. Source of these receptors: a woman between 40 and 55 years old who had recovered from COVID-19.

V usage is TRBV6-2 or TRBV6-3 and J usage is TRBJ1-5, with D hard to call. The CDR3 sequence is 14 residues long. Between the trimmed V and J ends, which lost 3 bases and 4 bases, there was a span of 10 bases. Per germline, CDR1 MNHEY and CDR2 SVGEGT. The CDR3 sequence: CASSYPRRNQPQHF. In DNA form, the CDR3 reads TGTGCCAGCAGTTATCCTAGGCGGAATCAGCCCCAGCATTTT.

The gene calls are TRBV9 and TRBJ1-2; D may be TRBD1 (5 bases). CDR3 length: 16 amino acids. Germline V gives CDR1 SGDLS, CDR2 YYNGEE. V lost 4 bases, J lost 0 bases, and 16 bases lay in between. In DNA, the CDR3 is TGTGCCAGCAGCCCCGGTGGGGGGGTTACTAACTATGGCTACACCTTC. This sequence encodes CASSPGGGVTNYGYTF. Using reference TRBV9 and TRBJ1-2 for the parts outside the CDR3, the full variable domain is DSGVTQTPKHLITATGQRVTLRCSPRSGDLSVYWYQQSLDQGLQFLIQYYNGEERAKGNILERFSAQQFPDLHSELNLSSLELGDSALYFCASSPGGGVTNYGYTFGSGTRLTVV.

The chain links TRBV12-5 to TRBJ2-7; a possible D gene is TRBD1 (5 bases). Germline lookup yields CDR1 LGHNT and CDR2 FRNRAP. V gave up 3 bases and J gave up 4 bases, with 7 bases separating them. The CDR3 runs 12 residues. DNA of the CDR3: TGTGCTAGTGGTTTTCAGGGATACGAGCAGTACTTC. Translated, it gives CASGFQGYEQYF.

The J gene is TRBJ2-7, the V gene TRBV19; D may be TRBD2 (6 bases). The V end was cut by 1 base, the J end by 2 bases, with 9 bases between. The germline V gene has CDR1 LNHDA and CDR2 SQIVND (reference sequence). The CDR3 extends over 14 amino acids. The CDR3 here is CASSIAEGTYEQYF. The DNA of the CDR3 is TGTGCCAGTAGTATAGCGGAGGGTACCTACGAGCAGTACTTC.

This clone was counted only a few times. This rearrangement joins TRBV14 to TRBJ1-3; 7 nucleotides match TRBD1. The CDR3 totals 15 residues. Germline-derived CDR1 and CDR2 are SGHDN and FVKESK. The J segment lost 1 base and the V segment lost 4 bases, leaving 4 bases of the junction unmatched. The CDR3 nucleotides read TGTGCCAGCAGCCGAAACAGGGGATCTGGAAACACCATATATTTT. Translated, it gives CASSRNRGSGNTIYF.

The V and J genes are TRBV25-1 and TRBJ2-3, with a tentative D call TRBD2 (6 bases). CDR3 size: 14 residues. V was trimmed by 3 bases and J by 3 bases, leaving 10 bases between them. Germline CDR1 is MGHDK and CDR2 is SYGVNS. CDR3 nucleotides: TGTGCCAGCAGTGAGGGAGGTGGTACAGATACGCAGTATTTT. Translation: CASSEGGGTDTQYF.

The chain is built from TRBV7-2 and TRBJ2-7; no clear D. CDR1 SGHTA and CDR2 FQGNSA come from the germline V gene. The CDR3 has 14 residues. V lost 2 bases to trimming and J lost 2 bases, with 10 bases between them. This CDR3 reads CASSLPPVAYEQYF. The CDR3 DNA follows: TGTGCCAGCAGCTTACCCCCGGTCGCCTACGAGCAGTACTTC.

The chain recombines TRBV5-6 with TRBJ1-2; D gene uncertain. The germline gives CDR1 SGHDT, CDR2 YYEEEE. This CDR3 region has 11 residues. Trimming cost V 3 bases and J 7 bases, with 7 bases left between them. This CDR3 reads CASSSVLGYTF. In DNA, the CDR3 is TGTGCCAGCAGCTCTGTTCTTGGCTACACCTTC.

V and J are TRBV19 and TRBJ2-7; D is possibly TRBD2 (5 bases). Germline-derived CDR1 and CDR2 are LNHDA and SQIVND (reference sequence). V lost 3 bases to trimming and J lost 3 bases, with 12 bases between them. CDR3 length: 14 residues. DNA of the CDR3: TGTGCCAGTAGTATCGGAGGCAGTCTCTACGAGCAGTACTTC. It encodes CASSIGGSLYEQYF.

This chain joins TRBV28 and TRBJ2-5, with D possibly TRBD2 on 5 matching bases. V gave up 3 bases and J gave up 5 bases, with 10 bases separating them. The CDR3 runs 13 residues. In germline, CDR1 is MDHEN, CDR2 SYDVKM. The CDR3 loop is CASSFLPGETQYF. The CDR3 bases are TGTGCCAGCAGTTTTCTTCCGGGGGAGACCCAGTACTTC.

J is TRBJ1-2 and V is TRBV7-9; maybe TRBD1 (5 bases). Germline V gene data show CDR1 as SEHNR and CDR2 as FQNEAQ (reference sequence). The CDR3 sequence is 16 residues long. V was cut by 5 bases and J by 4 bases, with 20 bases left in between. For the CDR3, the DNA is TGTGCCAGCAGCCAGTCGACAGTGACCCCCGGCTATGGCTACACCTTC. Translating it yields CASSQSTVTPGYGYTF.

The chain is built from TRBV7-3 and TRBJ1-4, with a possible D match to TRBD1 (6 bases). The ends were cut back, 0 bases at V and 7 bases at J, with 12 bases in the middle. The CDR3 covers 15 residues. Germline V gene data show CDR1 as SGHTA and CDR2 as FQGTGA. CDR3 sequence (DNA): TGTGCCAGCAGCTTAACGGGGGCTCATGGTGAAAAACTGTTTTTT. As protein: CASSLTGAHGEKLFF. Looking up the rest from reference TRBV7-3 and TRBJ1-4 gives the full variable domain: GAGVSQTPSNKVTEKGKYVELRCDPISGHTALYWYRQSLGQGPEFLIYFQGTGAADDSGLPNDRFFAVRPEGSVSTLKIQRTERGDSAVYLCASSLTGAHGEKLFFGSGTQLSVL.

The count of this clone is one. The chain joins TRBV4-2 to TRBJ2-6; 8 positions match TRBD1. The V gene's germline CDR1 is LGHNA and CDR2 YNFKEQ. The CDR3 has 16 residues. Losses at the gene ends were 4 bases for V and 4 bases for J; bases not matched to a gene: 6. CDR3 protein: CASSLRQGSGANVLTF. In DNA form, the CDR3 reads TGTGCCAGCAGCCTGAGACAGGGGTCCGGGGCCAACGTCCTGACTTTC.

This clone was counted only a few times. The chain recombines TRBV5-1 with TRBJ1-4; 10 nucleotides agree with TRBD1. The germline gives CDR1 SGHRS, CDR2 YFSETQ. This CDR3 has 15 residues. V lost 2 bases to trimming and J lost 7 bases; unmatched junction nucleotides: 5. In DNA form, the CDR3 reads TGCGCCAGCAGCTTAGAAGGGACAGGGGTTGAAAAACTGTTTTTT. It translates to CASSLEGTGVEKLFF.

This clone appeared a few times. The chain couples TRBV28 to TRBJ2-3; 8 nucleotides agree with TRBD1. This CDR3 is 11 amino acids long. The germline V gene has CDR1 MDHEN and CDR2 SYDVKM. CDR3 in amino acids: CVLQGADTQYF. CDR3 sequence (DNA): TGTGTATTACAGGGGGCAGATACGCAGTATTTT.